The rows below give T cell receptor beta chains drawn from one sample of a study of CD8+CD57+ T cells in acquired aplastic anemia. TCRdb re-derived calls from the reads in MiXCR, one entry per CDR3 protein. The sample yields some 200,000 distinct CDR3 sequences, approximately 60% seen once. The sample was sorted CD4+, CD8+, or CD8+CD57+ T cells (not recorded which) from PBMCs. The receptors here all came from a human donor with aplastic anemia. CDR3s include the opening cysteine and the closing phenylalanine or tryptophan. Each record gives: J gene, D gene, clone size, V gene, CDR3 DNA, CDR3 protein. D genes are given only for firm matches. Size is omitted from some rows. Given values are once, few, many or a class for expanded clones.

J gene: TRBJ1-4; D gene: .; clone size: few; V gene: TRBV7-8; CDR3 DNA: TGTGCCAGCAGACCAAGGGAGGGAGGTGAAAAACTGTTTTTT; CDR3 protein: CASRPREGGEKLFF
J gene: TRBJ1-2; D gene: .; clone size: few; V gene: TRBV29-1; CDR3 DNA: TGCAGCGTTGTAGGTTTGGAGAACTATGGCTACACCTTC; CDR3 protein: CSVVGLENYGYTF
J gene: TRBJ1-1; D gene: .; clone size: .; V gene: TRBV19; CDR3 DNA: TGTGCCAGTAGTTCCCAGGGCTTCACTGAAGCTTTCTTT; CDR3 protein: CASSSQGFTEAFF
J gene: TRBJ1-5; D gene: TRBD1; clone size: once; V gene: TRBV19; CDR3 DNA: TGTGCCAGTAGTCTTCTACGGACAGGGGTTAAGGAACAGCCCCAGCATTTT; CDR3 protein: CASSLLRTGVKEQPQHF
J gene: TRBJ1-1; D gene: .; clone size: few; V gene: TRBV7-8; CDR3 DNA: TGTGCCAGCAGCTTTGGGGTCATGAACACTGAAGCTTTCTTT; CDR3 protein: CASSFGVMNTEAFF
J gene: TRBJ1-1; D gene: .; clone size: .; V gene: TRBV6-1; CDR3 DNA: TGTGCCAGTCATTTCCGGGACGCTTCTGAAGCTTTCTTT; CDR3 protein: CASHFRDASEAFF
J gene: TRBJ1-1; D gene: .; clone size: .; V gene: TRBV19; CDR3 DNA: TGTGCCAGTAGTATAACGACTCCGAACACTGAAGCTTTCTTT; CDR3 protein: CASSITTPNTEAFF
J gene: TRBJ2-7; D gene: TRBD2; clone size: .; V gene: TRBV7-2; CDR3 DNA: TGTGCCAGCAATACGGGGGGGACCTCCTACGAGCAGTACTTC; CDR3 protein: CASNTGGTSYEQYF
J gene: TRBJ2-3; D gene: TRBD2; clone size: .; V gene: TRBV2; CDR3 DNA: TGTGCCAGCAGTCCAGATAGCGGGGGGCCATATACGCAGTATTTT; CDR3 protein: CASSPDSGGPYTQYF
J gene: TRBJ1-5; D gene: .; clone size: .; V gene: TRBV20-1; CDR3 DNA: TGCAGTGCCCCGGGACAAAATAGCAATCGGCCCCAGCATTTT; CDR3 protein: CSAPGQNSNRPQHF
J gene: TRBJ1-5; D gene: .; clone size: .; V gene: TRBV7-9; CDR3 DNA: TGTGCCAGCAGCCTGGCCGGGACACTGAATCAGCCCCAGCATTTT; CDR3 protein: CASSLAGTLNQPQHF
J gene: TRBJ1-1; D gene: .; clone size: .; V gene: TRBV20-1; CDR3 DNA: TGCAGTGCCCAGGTGGTCACAGGGAACACTGAAGCTTTCTTT; CDR3 protein: CSAQVVTGNTEAFF
J gene: TRBJ2-1; D gene: TRBD2; clone size: .; V gene: TRBV19; CDR3 DNA: TGTGCCAGTAGTGAGGCTAGCGGGCACAATGAGCAGTTCTTC; CDR3 protein: CASSEASGHNEQFF
J gene: TRBJ2-7; D gene: .; clone size: many; V gene: TRBV7-9; CDR3 DNA: TGTGCCAGCAGCTCCTCCTCGGCACCTGACCGGGACTTC; CDR3 protein: CASSSSSAPDRDF
J gene: TRBJ1-1; D gene: .; clone size: .; V gene: TRBV20-1; CDR3 DNA: TGCAGTGCTAGTGAGGCAGCAGAAGCTTTCTTT; CDR3 protein: CSASEAAEAFF
J gene: TRBJ1-2; D gene: .; clone size: .; V gene: TRBV2; CDR3 DNA: TGTGCCAGTTCTGTTGATGGCTACACCTTC; CDR3 protein: CASSVDGYTF
J gene: TRBJ1-1; D gene: .; clone size: few; V gene: TRBV7-9; CDR3 DNA: TGTGCCAGCAGCGACGACCCCAACACTGAAGCTTTCTTT; CDR3 protein: CASSDDPNTEAFF
J gene: TRBJ1-2; D gene: .; clone size: few; V gene: TRBV12-3/TRBV12-4; CDR3 DNA: TGTGCCAGCAGTTTAGCGGGCCGGTATGGCTACACCTTC; CDR3 protein: CASSLAGRYGYTF
J gene: TRBJ2-5; D gene: .; clone size: .; V gene: TRBV5-1; CDR3 DNA: TGCGCCAGCAGCCGGGGGCAGGAAGAGACCCAGTACTTC; CDR3 protein: CASSRGQEETQYF
J gene: TRBJ2-1; D gene: .; clone size: .; V gene: TRBV7-2; CDR3 DNA: TGTGCCAGCAGCTTAGTGATTGGGGGCTCCTACAATGAGCAGTTCTTC; CDR3 protein: CASSLVIGGSYNEQFF
J gene: TRBJ1-3; D gene: TRBD1; clone size: many; V gene: TRBV20-1; CDR3 DNA: TGCAGTGCTAGAGATGGGGGGCAGGGGGCTGGAAACACCATATATTTT; CDR3 protein: CSARDGGQGAGNTIYF
J gene: TRBJ1-3; D gene: .; clone size: .; V gene: TRBV7-4; CDR3 DNA: TGTGCCAGCACGACAGCGTTAGGAAACACCATATATTTT; CDR3 protein: CASTTALGNTIYF
J gene: TRBJ2-3; D gene: .; clone size: .; V gene: TRBV19; CDR3 DNA: TGTGCCAGTTCCGGGGTTAGCACAGATACGCAGTATTTT; CDR3 protein: CASSGVSTDTQYF
J gene: TRBJ2-5; D gene: .; clone size: .; V gene: TRBV9; CDR3 DNA: TGTGCCAGCAGCGTAGTTAAGTTCCCCGGGGAGCAAGAGACCCAGTACTTC; CDR3 protein: CASSVVKFPGEQETQYF
J gene: TRBJ2-1; D gene: .; clone size: many; V gene: TRBV14; CDR3 DNA: TGTGCCAGCAGCCAAGTGGATCCGGGTTACAATGAGCAGTTCTTC; CDR3 protein: CASSQVDPGYNEQFF
J gene: TRBJ1-6; D gene: TRBD1; clone size: few; V gene: TRBV4-2; CDR3 DNA: TGTGCCAGCAGCGATGACAGGGAAAATTCACCCCTCCACTTT; CDR3 protein: CASSDDRENSPLHF
J gene: TRBJ2-1; D gene: .; clone size: .; V gene: TRBV7-2; CDR3 DNA: TGTGCCAGCAGCGTAGCCAGATCGAGTGAGCAGTTCTTC; CDR3 protein: CASSVARSSEQFF
J gene: TRBJ2-7; D gene: .; clone size: .; V gene: TRBV12-3/TRBV12-4; CDR3 DNA: TGTGCCAGCAGTTTAGGAGAGGGCCAGTACTTC; CDR3 protein: CASSLGEGQYF
J gene: TRBJ2-7; D gene: .; clone size: .; V gene: TRBV10-1; CDR3 DNA: TGCGCCAGCAGAGATAGCGGAGCTCTTAACTTC; CDR3 protein: CASRDSGALNF
J gene: TRBJ1-1; D gene: .; clone size: .; V gene: TRBV19; CDR3 DNA: TGTGCCAGTAGGTATCTCCGACCTGGCGTGGGGACTGAAGCTCTCTTT; CDR3 protein: CASRYLRPGVGTEALF
J gene: TRBJ2-4; D gene: TRBD2; clone size: .; V gene: TRBV20-1; CDR3 DNA: TGCAGTGCTTCGACTAGCGGGAACCTAAACATTCAGTACTTC; CDR3 protein: CSASTSGNLNIQYF
J gene: TRBJ2-7; D gene: .; clone size: .; V gene: TRBV14; CDR3 DNA: TGTGCCAGCAGCCCGGGACACCCCTACGAGCAGTACTTC; CDR3 protein: CASSPGHPYEQYF
J gene: TRBJ2-4; D gene: TRBD2; clone size: .; V gene: TRBV5-8; CDR3 DNA: TGTGCCAGCAGCAACCTAGCGGGGGGTAACGACATTCAGTACTTC; CDR3 protein: CASSNLAGGNDIQYF
J gene: TRBJ2-1; D gene: .; clone size: .; V gene: TRBV15; CDR3 DNA: TGTGCCACCAGCAGCTTAATCGCAGGCAACAATGAGCAGTTCTTC; CDR3 protein: CATSSLIAGNNEQFF
J gene: TRBJ1-1; D gene: TRBD1; clone size: many; V gene: TRBV3-1; CDR3 DNA: TGTGCCAGCAGCCAAGATGACAGGGGCGCCACTGAAGCTTTCTTT; CDR3 protein: CASSQDDRGATEAFF
J gene: TRBJ2-5; D gene: TRBD1; clone size: .; V gene: TRBV2; CDR3 DNA: TGTGCCAGCATCCGGACAGGGAGTGGGGAGACCCAGTACTTC; CDR3 protein: CASIRTGSGETQYF
J gene: TRBJ1-6; D gene: TRBD1; clone size: .; V gene: TRBV20-1; CDR3 DNA: TGCAGTGCTAGGGCCGGGACAGGGAATTCACCCCTCCACTTT; CDR3 protein: CSARAGTGNSPLHF
J gene: TRBJ2-7; D gene: .; clone size: many; V gene: TRBV7-7; CDR3 DNA: TGTGCTAGCAGCTCCCGGGACCTCCGGGACGAGCAGTACTTC; CDR3 protein: CASSSRDLRDEQYF
J gene: TRBJ2-1; D gene: .; clone size: .; V gene: TRBV9; CDR3 DNA: TGTGCCAGCAGCGGAGACAGGGAGGTGGATGAGCAGTTCTTC; CDR3 protein: CASSGDREVDEQFF
J gene: TRBJ2-3; D gene: TRBD2; clone size: many; V gene: TRBV13; CDR3 DNA: TGTGCCAGCAGCTCCGCTACTAGCGGGTTCACAGATACGCAGTATTTT; CDR3 protein: CASSSATSGFTDTQYF
J gene: TRBJ2-5; D gene: TRBD1; clone size: .; V gene: TRBV25-1; CDR3 DNA: TGTGCCAGCAGTGGGACAGGGGTCGAGACCCAGTACTTC; CDR3 protein: CASSGTGVETQYF
J gene: TRBJ2-7; D gene: TRBD1; clone size: .; V gene: TRBV29-1; CDR3 DNA: TGCAGCGTTACAAGACAGGGGGGATTTTACGAGCAGTACTTC; CDR3 protein: CSVTRQGGFYEQYF
J gene: TRBJ2-3; D gene: TRBD2; clone size: .; V gene: TRBV7-8; CDR3 DNA: TGTGCCAGCAGCTTAAGGTGGACTAGCGAGACAGATACGCAGTATTTT; CDR3 protein: CASSLRWTSETDTQYF
J gene: TRBJ2-7; D gene: TRBD2; clone size: few; V gene: TRBV29-1; CDR3 DNA: TGCAGCGTTGAAGGGCGGGAGGTTGGCGAGCAGTACTTC; CDR3 protein: CSVEGREVGEQYF
J gene: TRBJ2-3; D gene: .; clone size: .; V gene: TRBV4-2; CDR3 DNA: TGTGCCAGCAGCCAAGATACAGATACGCAGTATTTT; CDR3 protein: CASSQDTDTQYF
J gene: TRBJ2-5; D gene: .; clone size: many; V gene: TRBV7-9; CDR3 DNA: TGTGCCAGCAGCTTAGAACTCTCGATGCTAGAGACCCAGTACTTC; CDR3 protein: CASSLELSMLETQYF
J gene: TRBJ2-1; D gene: TRBD2; clone size: .; V gene: TRBV6-4; CDR3 DNA: TGTGCCAGCAGTTACGTAGCGGGAGTTTCCTACAATGAGCAGTTCTTC; CDR3 protein: CASSYVAGVSYNEQFF
J gene: TRBJ1-6; D gene: .; clone size: .; V gene: TRBV7-3; CDR3 DNA: TGTGCCAGCAGCTTAACGCAGGATTCACCCCTCCACTTT; CDR3 protein: CASSLTQDSPLHF
J gene: TRBJ1-5; D gene: TRBD1; clone size: .; V gene: TRBV19; CDR3 DNA: TGTGCCAGTAGCATCGCGGCAGGGGGCGCAGGACAGCCCCAGCATTTT; CDR3 protein: CASSIAAGGAGQPQHF
J gene: TRBJ2-5; D gene: .; clone size: .; V gene: TRBV5-4; CDR3 DNA: TGTGCCAGCAGCCCCCTCCTCGGGCAAATGGAGACCCAGTACTTC; CDR3 protein: CASSPLLGQMETQYF
J gene: TRBJ2-7; D gene: .; clone size: few; V gene: TRBV15; CDR3 DNA: TGTGCCACCAGCAGCTTGGACGGATCTTACTACGAGCAGTACTTC; CDR3 protein: CATSSLDGSYYEQYF